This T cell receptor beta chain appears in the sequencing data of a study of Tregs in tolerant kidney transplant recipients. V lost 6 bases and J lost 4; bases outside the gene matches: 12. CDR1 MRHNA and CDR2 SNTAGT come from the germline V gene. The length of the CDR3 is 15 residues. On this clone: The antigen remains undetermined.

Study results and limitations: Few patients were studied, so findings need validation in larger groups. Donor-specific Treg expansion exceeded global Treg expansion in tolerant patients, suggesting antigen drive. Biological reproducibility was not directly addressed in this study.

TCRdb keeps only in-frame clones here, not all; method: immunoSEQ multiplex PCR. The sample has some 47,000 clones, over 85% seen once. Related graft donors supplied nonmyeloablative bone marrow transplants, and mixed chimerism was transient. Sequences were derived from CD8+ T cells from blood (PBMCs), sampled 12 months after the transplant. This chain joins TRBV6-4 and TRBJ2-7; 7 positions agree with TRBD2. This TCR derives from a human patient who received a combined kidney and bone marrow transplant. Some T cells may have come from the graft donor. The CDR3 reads CASSRLAGPGYEQYF. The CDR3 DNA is TGTGCCAGCAGCCGACTAGCAGGGCCGGGGTACGAGCAGTACTTC.